Here is one T cell receptor beta chain with its context. Its antigen is not identified. This sample was taken from a study of T cell responses to AZD1222 COVID-19 vaccine. Timing groups of about 4 and about 12 weeks for second doses were pooled. Study results and caveats: A rise in Spike-specific TCR breadth and depth followed two AZD1222 doses. Reports indicate that nearly half of spike-specific TCRs are directed at unmutated variant regions.

In germline, CDR1 is SNHLY, CDR2 FYNNEI. Trimming stripped 1 base from V and 4 bases from J, with 8 bases between. The CDR3 is 14 residues long. Here immunoSEQ multiplex PCR was the method, and the copy in TCRdb shows in-frame clones only, minus some. The table records 130,000 or so clones, around 90% of them present only once. The chain joins TRBV2 to TRBJ2-1; no firm D call. The receptor was isolated from an adult who received the AZD1222 COVID-19 vaccine. The source was peripheral blood, collected 28 days after the second AZD1222 dose. The CDR3 protein is CASSEEVVYNEQFF. CDR3 DNA sequence: TGTGCCAGCAGTGAAGAAGTGGTATACAATGAGCAGTTCTTC.